This T cell receptor (beta chain) was recorded in a study of T-cell memory formation after mild COVID-19. TCRdb re-called the 5' RACE reads through MiXCR, storing one row per CDR3 protein. The table records about 620,000 distinct CDR3 sequences, around 17% of them present only once. Findings and limits, study-wide: The study found balanced CD4/CD8 in clones contracting day 15 to 85 and a CD4+ lean in later expanders.

This CDR3 spans 14 amino acids. Germline CDR1 SGHNT, CDR2 YYREEE (reference sequence). Trimming shortened V by 1 base and J by 3 bases, and 10 bases separated the two germline ends. With respect to this clonotype: The antigen is not known.

The clonotype was recovered from an adult woman who had mild COVID-19 (a few samples of this study predate the infection). Cell type and time point are not known. The gene calls are TRBV5-4 and TRBJ1-1, with a weak D call TRBD1 (6 bases). Sequenced input: PBMCs or a T cell subset sorted from them (not recorded which). The CDR3: CASSLLRGDTEAFF. The CDR3 coding sequence is TGTGCCAGCAGCTTGCTCAGGGGCGACACTGAAGCTTTCTTT.